This entry concerns a single TCR beta chain. CDR3 length equals 15 residues. Per the germline V gene, CDR1 is LNHDA and CDR2 is SQIVND (reference sequence). Unmatched junction bases numbered 2, after V lost 1 base and J lost 3 bases. This specimen comes from a study of blood T cell repertoires in COVID-19. Background on the study: Sources were T cells, B-cell-depleted T cells, or PBMCs; the material itself was cDNA or gDNA.

The assay was immunoSEQ multiplex PCR, and TCRdb's table has in-frame clones only and misses some. Found here are under 200,000 clones, around 87% of them singletons; the top ten hold roughly 0.58%. The receptor was isolated from a man in his 60s with COVID-19, enrolled during active disease. Sequences were obtained from peripheral blood. This chain links TRBV19 with TRBJ2-1; the match to TRBD2 covers 8 bases. The CDR3 bases are TGTGCCAGTAGTATAGGCGGGGGGAACTACAATGAGCAGTTCTTC. Its translation: CASSIGGGNYNEQFF.